Each of the 6 T cell receptor beta chains below was sequenced from the same sample in a study of OX40 agonist ivuxolimab in advanced cancers. Assay used: immunoSEQ multiplex PCR; TCRdb lists only in-frame clones, some missing. The data show around 61,000 clones, 92% seen once. Specimen: CD4+ or CD8+ T cells sorted from blood, collected in a trial of the OX40 agonist ivuxolimab. All receptors come from an adult with an advanced solid tumor such as melanoma, head and neck, liver or kidney cancer.

The genes are TRBV28 and TRBJ2-3; D might be TRBD2 (6 bases). CDR1 is MDHEN, CDR2 SYDVKM, per germline. With 5 bases removed from V and 8 bases from J, the gap between germline ends came to 23 bases. This CDR3 is built from 16 residues. The CDR3 here is CASSLLMAGKAGTQYF. CDR3 nucleotide sequence: TGTGCCAGCAGTCTCCTAATGGCGGGGAAAGCCGGTACGCAGTATTTT.

The chain recombines TRBV13 with TRBJ1-1; D gene uncertain. This CDR3 has 14 amino acids. CDR1 and CDR2 from the germline V gene are PRHDT and FYEKMQ (reference sequence). The V and J ends lost 1 base and 1 base respectively, with 7 bases between them. The CDR3 sequence is CASSLVRGNTEAFF. In DNA, the CDR3 is TGTGCCAGCAGCTTAGTCCGAGGGAACACTGAAGCTTTCTTT.

J is TRBJ1-5 and V is TRBV6-5, with D unresolved. Germline V lookup: CDR1 MNHEY, CDR2 SVGAGI. Between the trimmed V and J ends, which lost 6 bases and 3 bases, there was a span of 9 bases. This CDR3 has 13 amino acids. The CDR3 reads CASSLQDNQPQHF. The CDR3 region has the DNA TGTGCCAGCAGCCTGCAGGACAATCAGCCCCAGCATTTT.

V usage is TRBV11-2 and J usage is TRBJ1-5; 7 nucleotides agree with TRBD1. V gave up 5 bases and J gave up 5 bases; unmatched junction bases: 15. The CDR3 covers 17 residues. CDR1 and CDR2 (germline): SGHAT, FQNNGV. The CDR3 protein is CASSLSQGPTADQPQHF. CDR3 DNA sequence: TGTGCCAGCAGCCTTTCACAGGGGCCAACTGCTGATCAGCCCCAGCATTTT.

The chain uses TRBV28 and TRBJ2-1; 9 nucleotides align to TRBD2. CDR3 length equals 14 residues. J lost 9 bases, V lost 7 bases, and 10 bases had no gene match. The V gene's germline CDR1 is MDHEN and CDR2 SYDVKM. The CDR3 coding sequence is TGTGCCAGCACCTTGGCGGGGGGGCCGGGTGAGCAGTTCTTC. It is translated as CASTLAGGPGEQFF.

The V gene is TRBV9, the J gene TRBJ2-3, with D possibly TRBD2 on 6 matching bases. Germline CDR1 is SGDLS and CDR2 is YYNGEE. CDR3 length: 15 amino acids. V was clipped by 0 bases and J by 0 bases, with 8 bases between them. CDR3 protein: CASSVAGLSTDTQYF. The DNA of the CDR3 is TGTGCCAGCAGCGTAGCGGGACTGAGCACAGATACGCAGTATTTT.